The source of this T cell receptor (beta chain) is a study of blood T cells in healthy people across ages. The authors ran a second PCR of about 7 to 12 cycles using a sample-barcoded 5' primer and a J-beta primer mix. TCRdb reprocessed the 5' RACE reads with MiXCR, giving one entry per CDR3 protein. The sample lists more than 800,000 distinct CDR3 sequences, around 43% occurring once. V lost 0 bases to trimming and J lost 4 bases, with 6 bases between them. Germline CDR1 reads KGHDR; CDR2 reads SFDVKD. There are 14 residues in the CDR3. This clonotype turned up a few times. The sequence was collected from a woman aged 55-75 years in good health. This chain links TRBV24-1 with TRBJ2-1; D not resolved. Sequenced: blood. DNA for the CDR3: TGTGCCACCAGTGATTTGACACCTTACAATGAGCAGTTCTTC. It translates to CATSDLTPYNEQFF.